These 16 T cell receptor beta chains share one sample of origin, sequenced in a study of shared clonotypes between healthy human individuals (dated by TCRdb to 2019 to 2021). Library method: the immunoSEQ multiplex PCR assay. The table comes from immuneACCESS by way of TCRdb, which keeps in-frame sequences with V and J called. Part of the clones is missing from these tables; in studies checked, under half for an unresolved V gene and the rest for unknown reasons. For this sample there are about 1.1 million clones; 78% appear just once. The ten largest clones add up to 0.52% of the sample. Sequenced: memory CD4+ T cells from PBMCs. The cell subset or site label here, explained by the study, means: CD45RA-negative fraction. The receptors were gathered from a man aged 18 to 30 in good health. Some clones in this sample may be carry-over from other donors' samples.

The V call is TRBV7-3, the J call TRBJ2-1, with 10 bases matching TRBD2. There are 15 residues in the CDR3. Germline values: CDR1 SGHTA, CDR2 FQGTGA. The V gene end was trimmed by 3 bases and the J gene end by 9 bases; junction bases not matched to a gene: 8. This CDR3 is CASSFTSGTLSEQFF. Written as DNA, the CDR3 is TGTGCCAGCAGCTTTACTAGCGGGACCCTATCTGAGCAGTTCTTC. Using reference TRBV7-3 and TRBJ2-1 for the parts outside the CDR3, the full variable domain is GAGVSQTPSNKVTEKGKYVELRCDPISGHTALYWYRQSLGQGPEFLIYFQGTGAADDSGLPNDRFFAVRPEGSVSTLKIQRTERGDSAVYLCASSFTSGTLSEQFFGPGTRLTVL.

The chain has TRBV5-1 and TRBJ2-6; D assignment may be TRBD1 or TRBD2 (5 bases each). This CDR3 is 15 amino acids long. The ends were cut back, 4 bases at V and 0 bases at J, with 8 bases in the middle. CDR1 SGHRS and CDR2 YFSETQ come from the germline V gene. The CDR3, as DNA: TGCGCCAGCAGCGTGGGGGACTCTGGGGCCAACGTCCTGACTTTC. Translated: CASSVGDSGANVLTF.

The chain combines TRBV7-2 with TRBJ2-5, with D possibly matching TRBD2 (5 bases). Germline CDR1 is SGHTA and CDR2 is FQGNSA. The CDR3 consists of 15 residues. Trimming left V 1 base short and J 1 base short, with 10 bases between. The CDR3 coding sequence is TGTGCCAGCAGCTTAGTAAAAGCGGTCCAAGAGACCCAGTACTTC. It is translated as CASSLVKAVQETQYF.

This CDR3 reads CASSPRGLAGGWGTDTQYF. The CDR3 coding sequence is TGTGCCAGCAGCCCGCGGGGACTAGCGGGAGGCTGGGGCACAGATACGCAGTATTTT. The genes are TRBV13 and TRBJ2-3, with 15 bases matching TRBD2. The CDR3 sequence is 19 residues long. With 5 bases clipped from V and 1 base from J, the junction kept 10 bases outside the gene matches. In germline, CDR1 is PRHDT, CDR2 FYEKMQ (reference sequence).

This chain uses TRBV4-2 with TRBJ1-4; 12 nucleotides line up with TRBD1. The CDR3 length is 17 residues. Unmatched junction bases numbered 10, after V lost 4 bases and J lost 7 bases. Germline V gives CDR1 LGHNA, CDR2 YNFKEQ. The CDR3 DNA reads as TGTGCCAGCAGCCTCGAGACCGGGGACAGGGGGCGTGAAAAACTGTTTTTT. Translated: CASSLETGDRGREKLFF.

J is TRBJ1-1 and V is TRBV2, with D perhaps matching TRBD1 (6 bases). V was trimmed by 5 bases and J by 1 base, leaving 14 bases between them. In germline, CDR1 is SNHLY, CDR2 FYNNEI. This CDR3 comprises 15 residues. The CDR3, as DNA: TGTGCCAGCAGTCGCTCGGGGGGCAGGAACACTGAAGCTTTCTTT. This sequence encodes CASSRSGGRNTEAFF.

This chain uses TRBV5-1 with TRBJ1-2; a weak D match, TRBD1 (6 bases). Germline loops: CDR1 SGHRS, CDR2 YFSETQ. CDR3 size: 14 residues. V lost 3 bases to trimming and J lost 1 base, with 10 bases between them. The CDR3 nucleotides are TGCGCCAGCAGCTCGAGGACAGATAACTATGGCTACACCTTC. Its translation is CASSSRTDNYGYTF.

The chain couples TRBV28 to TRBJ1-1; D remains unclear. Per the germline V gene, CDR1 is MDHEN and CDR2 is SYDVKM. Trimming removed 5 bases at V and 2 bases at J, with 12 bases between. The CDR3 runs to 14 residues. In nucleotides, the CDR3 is TGTGCCAGCAGTCCCTCAAAAACCAACACTGAAGCTTTCTTT. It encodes CASSPSKTNTEAFF.

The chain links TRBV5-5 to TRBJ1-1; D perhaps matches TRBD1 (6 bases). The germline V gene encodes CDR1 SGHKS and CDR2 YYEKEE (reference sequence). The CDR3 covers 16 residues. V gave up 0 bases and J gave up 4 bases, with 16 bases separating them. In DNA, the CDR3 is TGTGCCAGCAGCTTGGACAGGAGGGGGGTCGGCACTGAAGCTTTCTTT. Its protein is CASSLDRRGVGTEAFF.

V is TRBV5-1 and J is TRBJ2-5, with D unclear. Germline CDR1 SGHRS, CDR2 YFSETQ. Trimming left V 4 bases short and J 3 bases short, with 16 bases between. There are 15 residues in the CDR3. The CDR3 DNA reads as TGCGCCAGCAGCGAAACACCGGGCTCTGAAGAGACCCAGTACTTC. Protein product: CASSETPGSEETQYF.

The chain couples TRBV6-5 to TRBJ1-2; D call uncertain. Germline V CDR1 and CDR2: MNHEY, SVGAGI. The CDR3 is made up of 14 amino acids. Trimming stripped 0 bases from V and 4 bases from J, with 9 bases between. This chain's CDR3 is CASSYSFQSYGYTF. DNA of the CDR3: TGTGCCAGCAGTTACTCGTTTCAGTCCTATGGCTACACCTTC.

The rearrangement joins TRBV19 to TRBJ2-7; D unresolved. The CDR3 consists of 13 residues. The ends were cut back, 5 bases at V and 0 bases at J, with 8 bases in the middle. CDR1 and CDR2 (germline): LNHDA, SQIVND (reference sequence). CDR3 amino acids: CASSDWSSYEQYF. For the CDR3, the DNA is TGTGCCAGTAGTGACTGGAGCTCCTACGAGCAGTACTTC.

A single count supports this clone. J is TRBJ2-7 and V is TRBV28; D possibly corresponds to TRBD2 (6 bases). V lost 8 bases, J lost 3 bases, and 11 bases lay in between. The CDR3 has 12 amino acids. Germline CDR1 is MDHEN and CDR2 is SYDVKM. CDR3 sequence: CASFSGDYEQYF. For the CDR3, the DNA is TGTGCCAGCTTTAGCGGAGACTACGAGCAGTACTTC.

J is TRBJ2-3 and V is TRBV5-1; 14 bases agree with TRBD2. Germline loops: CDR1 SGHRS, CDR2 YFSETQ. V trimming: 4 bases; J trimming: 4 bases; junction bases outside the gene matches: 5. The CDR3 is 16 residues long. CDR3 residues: CASSRGLAGEPDTQYF. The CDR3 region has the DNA TGCGCCAGCAGCAGGGGACTAGCGGGAGAGCCAGATACGCAGTATTTT.

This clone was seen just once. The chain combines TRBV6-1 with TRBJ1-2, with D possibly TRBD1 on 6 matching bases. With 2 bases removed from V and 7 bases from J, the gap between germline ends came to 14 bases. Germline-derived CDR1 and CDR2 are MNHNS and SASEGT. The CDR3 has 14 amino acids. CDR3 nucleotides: TGTGCCAGCAGTGAAATTACGGGGGCAGGTGGCTACACCTTC. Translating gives CASSEITGAGGYTF.

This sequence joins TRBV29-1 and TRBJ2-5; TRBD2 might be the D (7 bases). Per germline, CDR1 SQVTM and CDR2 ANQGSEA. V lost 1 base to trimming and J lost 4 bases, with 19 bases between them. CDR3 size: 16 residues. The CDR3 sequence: CSVEAGSGTLRETQYF. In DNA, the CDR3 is TGCAGCGTTGAAGCGGGGAGCGGGACACTACGAGAGACCCAGTACTTC.